This T cell receptor (beta chain) was recovered during a study of T cells after yellow fever vaccination. Study context: Those fractions that held only low numbers of cells were prepared using the SMART-Seq v4 Ultra Low Input RNA kit. Regarding the study as a whole: It was a small share of clonotypes that appeared in both CD4 and CD8 compartments. Faster peaking, at day 5 versus 15, marked a secondary response that was weaker.

TCRdb reprocessed the 5' RACE reads via MiXCR and lists one record per CDR3 protein. The profile covers more than 450,000 distinct CDR3 sequences, with 21% appearing a single time and around 16% taken by the ten largest. This clonotype was seen a few times. The antigen remains unidentified. CDR3 length equals 13 residues. V lost 7 bases to trimming and J lost 1 base, with 10 bases between them. V usage is TRBV12-3 or TRBV12-4 and J usage is TRBJ1-1; D is unclear. Sample: PBMCs, taken roughly 20 days after the first yellow fever vaccination. The sequence was obtained from a man aged 18 to 30 who received the YFV17D yellow fever vaccine. CDR3 sequence: CASTIRWNTEAFF. The CDR3 nucleotides are TGTGCCAGCACCATACGGTGGAACACTGAAGCTTTCTTT.